This TCR beta chain was observed in a study of CD8 T cells in ankylosing spondylitis (dated by TCRdb to between 2016 and 2019). About the study as a whole: To find TCR variants linked to disease, the study profiled T cell receptor beta repertoires in ankylosing spondylitis patients and healthy donors. The full study cohort comprised around 25 ankylosing spondylitis patients and 85 to 120 healthy donors. Peripheral blood was sampled, and synovial fluid was also collected from ankylosing spondylitis patients.

The investigation overall reported the following: The disease-linked clones were reported as significantly enriched in matched synovial fluid samples from ankylosing spondylitis patients. Blood from ankylosing spondylitis patients appeared to be characterized by a TCR beta motif composed of about eight highly homologous amino acid variants. Some motif variants were previously reported in synovial fluid and blood of reactive arthritis patients, suggesting common disease-initiation mechanisms. A CD8+ phenotype was shown by the disease-linked clones, which were found at relatively low frequencies in peripheral blood.

This clonotype appeared many times. The antigen this receptor binds is unknown. There are no base qualities to consult, and no much larger clone falls within one base. TCRdb lists the instrument as Illumina HiSeq 2500. Quantitative 5'-RACE with molecular barcodes was used to prepare TCR beta libraries. In the authors' own workflow: Disease-linked TCR variants were identified with a new computational method built on a probabilistic model of VDJ rearrangement. TCRdb reprocessed the public reads (quality trimming at Q25 with fastp, clone calling with MiXCR) and kept in-frame beta chains. Each record represents a unique CDR3 protein, reported with the most common genes and DNA among its rows. The V and J calls and clone size come from TCRdb's table, not from the authors' own analysis. The sample records about 39,000 distinct CDR3 sequences, 10% of which are singletons. The ten largest make up approximately 16% of the sample.

The receptor comes from a male donor with ankylosing spondylitis or in good health (not recorded which). The specimen sequenced was blood, either unsorted or a sorted T cell fraction (not recorded which).

The CDR3 in this case is CASSLQASGANVLTF. The DNA is as follows: TGCGCCAGCAGCTTGCAGGCCTCTGGGGCCAACGTCCTGACTTTC. Recombination linked TRBV5-1 to TRBJ2-6; the D gene assignment is ambiguous. Looking up the germline V gene yields CDR1 SGHRS and CDR2 YFSETQ. Spanning cysteine to phenylalanine, the CDR3 consists of 15 amino acids. Only CDR3 DNA remains: 45 bases, in frame from the first base. V is reduced by 1 base and J by 0 bases, leaving a spacing of 5 bases between them.